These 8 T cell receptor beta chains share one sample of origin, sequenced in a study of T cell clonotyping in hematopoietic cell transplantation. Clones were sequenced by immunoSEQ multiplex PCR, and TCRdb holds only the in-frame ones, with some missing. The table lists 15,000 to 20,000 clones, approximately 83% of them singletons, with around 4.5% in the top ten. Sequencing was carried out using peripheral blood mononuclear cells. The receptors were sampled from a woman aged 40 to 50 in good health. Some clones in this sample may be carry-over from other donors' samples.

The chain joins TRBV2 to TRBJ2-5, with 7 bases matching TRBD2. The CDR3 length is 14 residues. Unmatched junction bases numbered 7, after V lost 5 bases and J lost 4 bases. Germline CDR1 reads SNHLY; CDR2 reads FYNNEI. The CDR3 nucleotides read TGTGCCAGCAGTCGAGCGGGGCCGGGAGAGACCCAGTACTTC. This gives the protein CASSRAGPGETQYF. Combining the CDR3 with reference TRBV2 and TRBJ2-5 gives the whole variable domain EPEVTQTPSHQVTQMGQEVILRCVPISNHLYFYWYRQILGQKVEFLVSFYNNEISEKSEIFDDQFSVERPDGSNFTLKIRSTKLEDSAMYFCASSRAGPGETQYFGPGTRLLVL.

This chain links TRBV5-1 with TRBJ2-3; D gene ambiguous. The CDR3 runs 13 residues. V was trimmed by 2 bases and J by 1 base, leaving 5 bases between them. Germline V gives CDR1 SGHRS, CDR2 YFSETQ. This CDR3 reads CASSFPGTDTQYF. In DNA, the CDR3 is TGCGCCAGCAGCTTCCCTGGCACAGATACGCAGTATTTT.

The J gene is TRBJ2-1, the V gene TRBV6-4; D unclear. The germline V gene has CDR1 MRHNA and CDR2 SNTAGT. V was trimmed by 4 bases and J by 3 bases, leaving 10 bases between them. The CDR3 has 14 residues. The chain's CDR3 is CASSAPTFYNEQFF. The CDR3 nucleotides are TGTGCCAGCAGTGCCCCAACTTTCTACAATGAGCAGTTCTTC.

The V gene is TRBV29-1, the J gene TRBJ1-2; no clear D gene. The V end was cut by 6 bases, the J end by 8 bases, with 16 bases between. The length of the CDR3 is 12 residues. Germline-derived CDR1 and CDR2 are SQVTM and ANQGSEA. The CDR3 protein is CSVRSISGGYTF. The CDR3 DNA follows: TGCAGCGTCCGGAGCATCTCCGGCGGCTACACCTTC.

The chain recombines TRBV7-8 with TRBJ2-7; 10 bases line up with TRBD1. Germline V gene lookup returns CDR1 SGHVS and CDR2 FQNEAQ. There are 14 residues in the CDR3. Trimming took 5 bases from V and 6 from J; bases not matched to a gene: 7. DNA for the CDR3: TGTGCCAGCAGCAACCCGGGACAGGGGAGCGAGCAGTACTTC. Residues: CASSNPGQGSEQYF.

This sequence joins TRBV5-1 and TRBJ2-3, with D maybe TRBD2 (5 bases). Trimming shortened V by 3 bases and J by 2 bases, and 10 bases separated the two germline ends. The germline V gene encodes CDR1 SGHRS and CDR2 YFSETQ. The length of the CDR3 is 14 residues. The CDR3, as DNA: TGCGCCAGCAGCTCCGGACTGCCCACAGATACGCAGTATTTT. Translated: CASSSGLPTDTQYF.

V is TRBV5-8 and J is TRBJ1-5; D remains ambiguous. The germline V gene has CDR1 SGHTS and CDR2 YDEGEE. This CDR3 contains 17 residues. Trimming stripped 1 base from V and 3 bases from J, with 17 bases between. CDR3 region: CASSLYFEERNNQPQHF. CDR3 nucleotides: TGTGCCAGCAGCTTGTACTTTGAGGAACGGAACAATCAGCCCCAGCATTTT.

CDR3 coding DNA: TGTGCCAGCAGCTGGCAGGGTATCTCCTACGAGCAGTACTTC. Amino acids: CASSWQGISYEQYF. This sequence joins TRBV11-2 and TRBJ2-7, with D possibly TRBD1 on 5 matching bases. In germline, CDR1 is SGHAT, CDR2 FQNNGV. The CDR3 consists of 14 residues. V was shortened by 4 bases and J by 0 bases, with 10 bases between the two germline ends.